Described below is a single T cell receptor (beta chain) sequence and its context. Germline CDR1 and CDR2: SEHNR and FQNEAQ (reference sequence). V was clipped by 2 bases and J by 4 bases; unmatched bases: 14. The CDR3 has 19 amino acids. The data were obtained in a study of blood T cells in healthy people across ages. Study-wide background: Template switching retrieved approximately one barcoded beta molecule for each two T cells.

Combining a sample-barcoded 5' primer with a J-beta primer mix, a second PCR ran for 7 to 11 cycles. MiXCR was run by TCRdb on the 5' RACE reads, yielding one entry per CDR3 protein. The sample consists of about a million distinct CDR3 sequences, more than 30% of them appearing once. Sequenced input: blood. The receptor's source is a man between 18 and 29 years old in good health. The J gene is TRBJ2-2, the V gene TRBV7-9; 9 bases agree with TRBD2. CDR3 in DNA: TGTGCCAGCAGCTTACTCTTCTCGGCTAGCGGGGCCGGCACCGGGGAGCTGTTTTTT. Translated: CASSLLFSASGAGTGELFF.